Shown below are 10 T cell receptor beta chains from a single sample sequenced in a study of blood T cell repertoires in COVID-19. Sequencing used immunoSEQ multiplex PCR; TCRdb keeps in-frame clones, though not all of them. The sample lists about 250,000 clones, approximately 79% occurring once. Sample: peripheral blood. Every receptor here comes from a woman between 40 and 55 years old with active or convalescent COVID-19.

The chain employs TRBV2 and TRBJ1-2; tentatively, D is TRBD1 (6 bases). V gave up 7 bases and J gave up 6 bases, with 21 bases separating them. The germline V gene encodes CDR1 SNHLY and CDR2 FYNNEI. This CDR3 comprises 15 residues. The CDR3 nucleotides read TGTGCCAGCATGCTCGGGGGGCGCCAGCCGGATGGCTACACCTTC. Translating gives CASMLGGRQPDGYTF. Full variable domain (missing parts from reference TRBV2 and TRBJ1-2): EPEVTQTPSHQVTQMGQEVILRCVPISNHLYFYWYRQILGQKVEFLVSFYNNEISEKSEIFDDQFSVERPDGSNFTLKIRSTKLEDSAMYFCASMLGGRQPDGYTFGSGTRLTVV.

This clone was observed a few times. This sequence joins TRBV19 and TRBJ1-1, with TRBD1 identical over 7 bases. Germline trimming cut 5 bases from V and 0 bases from J; bases unmatched to any gene: 6. There are 15 residues in the CDR3. CDR1 and CDR2 (germline): LNHDA, SQIVND (reference sequence). The chain's CDR3 is CASSSGGWMNTEAFF. The CDR3 DNA reads as TGTGCCAGTAGTTCAGGGGGGTGGATGAACACTGAAGCTTTCTTT.

This chain connects TRBV2 to TRBJ1-1; 7 bases map to TRBD1. The CDR3 spans 16 residues. The trim removed 4 bases at V and 0 bases at J, leaving 8 bases unmatched. Per germline, CDR1 SNHLY and CDR2 FYNNEI. This CDR3 is CASSGSTGTVNTEAFF. Here the CDR3 DNA reads TGTGCCAGCAGTGGGTCCACCGGGACAGTGAACACTGAAGCTTTCTTT.

This clone has a handful of counts. The gene calls are TRBV5-4 and TRBJ1-4, with D tentatively TRBD1 (5 bases). This CDR3 comprises 14 residues. CDR1 is SGHNT and CDR2 is YYREEE in the germline V gene (reference sequence). The ends were cut back, 0 bases at V and 3 bases at J, with 6 bases in the middle. The DNA for the CDR3 is TGTGCCAGCAGCTTGGCAGGGCCTAATGAAAAACTGTTTTTT. Translation gives CASSLAGPNEKLFF.

V gene TRBV4-1 combines with J gene TRBJ1-1; perhaps TRBD1 as D (5 bases). Germline V gene sequence: CDR1 MGHRA, CDR2 YSYEKL. With 4 bases removed from V and 6 bases from J, the gap between germline ends came to 12 bases. This CDR3 is built from 13 residues. In DNA, the CDR3 is TGCGCCAGCAGCCCTCCGGGGGTTGCTGAAGCTTTCTTT. This translates into CASSPPGVAEAFF.

The CDR3: CATQEGGEIYGYTF. The CDR3 bases are TGTGCCACCCAAGAAGGGGGCGAAATCTATGGCTACACCTTC. The rearrangement joins TRBV28 to TRBJ1-2; 7 nucleotides match TRBD1. Germline values: CDR1 MDHEN, CDR2 SYDVKM. The CDR3 is 14 amino acids. V lost 10 bases and J lost 4; bases outside the gene matches: 12.

The rearrangement joins TRBV2 to TRBJ1-6; D may be TRBD1 (5 bases). The V and J ends lost 0 bases and 6 bases respectively, with 12 bases between them. The CDR3 has 16 amino acids. Germline CDR1 SNHLY, CDR2 FYNNEI. CDR3 amino acids: CASSEAGRVGNSPLHF. CDR3 DNA: TGTGCCAGCAGTGAAGCCGGCAGGGTGGGTAATTCACCCCTCCACTTT.

The chain uses TRBV9 and TRBJ1-2, with D possibly TRBD1 on 6 matching bases. Per the germline V gene, CDR1 is SGDLS and CDR2 is YYNGEE. V shed 2 bases and J shed 7 bases, with 15 bases lying between them. This CDR3 is 14 amino acids long. The CDR3 sequence is CASSVSGDMGGYTF. CDR3 sequence (DNA): TGTGCCAGCAGCGTCTCAGGGGATATGGGTGGCTACACCTTC.

In regard to this clone: Different DNA sequences within this sample yield the same CDR3. V is TRBV11-2 and J is TRBJ1-1; no clear D gene. V lost 3 bases, J lost 1 base, and 6 bases lay in between. Germline values: CDR1 SGHAT, CDR2 FQNNGV. The CDR3 length is 13 residues. CDR3 DNA sequence: TGTGCCAGCAGCTTGGGCAGGAACACTGAAGCTTTCTTT. As protein: CASSLGRNTEAFF.

This sequence joins TRBV7-9 and TRBJ2-4; weak D call: TRBD1 (6 bases). This CDR3 has 17 residues. Germline V gives CDR1 SEHNR, CDR2 FQNEAQ (reference sequence). The V end was cut by 5 bases, the J end by 2 bases, with 19 bases between. CDR3 in amino acids: CASSAPLGQLPKNIQYF. CDR3 DNA sequence: TGTGCCAGCAGCGCTCCTCTAGGACAGTTACCCAAAAACATTCAGTACTTC.